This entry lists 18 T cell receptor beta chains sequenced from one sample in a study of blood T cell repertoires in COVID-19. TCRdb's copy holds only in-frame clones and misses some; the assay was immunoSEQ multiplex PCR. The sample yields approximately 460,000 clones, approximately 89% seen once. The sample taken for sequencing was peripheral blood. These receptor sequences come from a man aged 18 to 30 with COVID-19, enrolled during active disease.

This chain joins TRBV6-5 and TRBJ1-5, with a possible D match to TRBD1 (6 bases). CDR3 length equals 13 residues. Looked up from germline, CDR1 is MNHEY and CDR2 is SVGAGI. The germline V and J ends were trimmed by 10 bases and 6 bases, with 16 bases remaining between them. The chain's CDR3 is CATFAGGGQPQHF. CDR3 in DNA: TGTGCCACATTCGCGGGGGGCGGTCAGCCCCAGCATTTT.

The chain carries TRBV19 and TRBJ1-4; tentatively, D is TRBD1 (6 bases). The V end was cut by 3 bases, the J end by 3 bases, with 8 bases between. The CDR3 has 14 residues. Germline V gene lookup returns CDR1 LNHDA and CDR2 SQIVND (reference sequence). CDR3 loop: CASSMKGANEKLFF. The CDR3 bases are TGTGCCAGTAGTATGAAGGGGGCTAATGAAAAACTGTTTTTT.

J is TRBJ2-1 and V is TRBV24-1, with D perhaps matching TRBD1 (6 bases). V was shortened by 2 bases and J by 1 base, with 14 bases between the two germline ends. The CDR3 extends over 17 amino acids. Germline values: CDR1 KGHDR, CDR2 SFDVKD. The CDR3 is CATSDSRGLGSYNEQFF. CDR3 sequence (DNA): TGTGCCACCAGTGATTCCAGGGGATTGGGATCCTACAATGAGCAGTTCTTC.

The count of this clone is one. The CDR3 region has the DNA TGTGCCAGCAGCTTAGGGGGGGGAAACACCGGGGAGCTGTTTTTT. This gives the protein CASSLGGGNTGELFF. This chain joins TRBV11-2 and TRBJ2-2, with 7 positions matching TRBD2. Germline trimming cut 1 base from V and 2 bases from J; bases unmatched to any gene: 1. The CDR3 contains 15 residues. Germline V gene lookup returns CDR1 SGHAT and CDR2 FQNNGV.

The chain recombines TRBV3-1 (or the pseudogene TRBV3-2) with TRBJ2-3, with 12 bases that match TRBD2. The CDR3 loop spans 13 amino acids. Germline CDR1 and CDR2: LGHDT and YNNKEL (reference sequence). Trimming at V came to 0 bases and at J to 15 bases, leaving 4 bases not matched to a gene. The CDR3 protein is CASSQETSGGLYF. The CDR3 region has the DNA TGTGCCAGCAGCCAAGAAACTAGCGGGGGGCTCTATTTT.

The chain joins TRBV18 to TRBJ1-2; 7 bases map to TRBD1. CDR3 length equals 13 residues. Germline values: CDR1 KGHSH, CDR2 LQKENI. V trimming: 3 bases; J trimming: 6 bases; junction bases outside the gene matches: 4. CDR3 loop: CASSPTGLDGYTF. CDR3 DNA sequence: TGTGCCAGCTCACCGACAGGGTTGGATGGCTACACCTTC.

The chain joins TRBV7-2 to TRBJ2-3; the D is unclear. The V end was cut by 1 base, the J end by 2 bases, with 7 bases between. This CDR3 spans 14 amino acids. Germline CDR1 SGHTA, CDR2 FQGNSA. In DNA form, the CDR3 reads TGTGCCAGCAGCTTAGTGCGACTCACAGATACGCAGTATTTT. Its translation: CASSLVRLTDTQYF.

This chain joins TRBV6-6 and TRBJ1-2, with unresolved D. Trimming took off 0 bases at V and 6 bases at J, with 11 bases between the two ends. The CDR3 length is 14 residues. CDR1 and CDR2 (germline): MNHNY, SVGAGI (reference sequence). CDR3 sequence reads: CASSYSVVGDGYTF. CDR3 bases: TGTGCCAGCAGTTACTCCGTAGTTGGAGATGGCTACACCTTC.

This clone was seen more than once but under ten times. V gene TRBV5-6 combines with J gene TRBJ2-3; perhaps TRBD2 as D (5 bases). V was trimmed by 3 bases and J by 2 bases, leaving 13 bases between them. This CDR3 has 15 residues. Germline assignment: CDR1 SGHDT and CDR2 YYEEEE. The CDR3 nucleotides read TGTGCCAGCAGCTCGTTAGCGAGGGACACAGATACGCAGTATTTT. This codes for CASSSLARDTDTQYF.

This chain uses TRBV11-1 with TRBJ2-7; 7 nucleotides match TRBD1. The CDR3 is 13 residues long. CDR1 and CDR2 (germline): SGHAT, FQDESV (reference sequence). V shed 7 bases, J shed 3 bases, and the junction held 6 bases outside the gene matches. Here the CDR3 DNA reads TGTGCCAGCACCCGGCAGGGGGACTACGAGCAGTACTTC. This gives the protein CASTRQGDYEQYF.

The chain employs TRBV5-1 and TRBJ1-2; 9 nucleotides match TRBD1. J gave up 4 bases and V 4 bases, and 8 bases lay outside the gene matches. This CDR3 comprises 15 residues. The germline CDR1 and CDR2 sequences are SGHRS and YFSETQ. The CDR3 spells CASSPGQGVGYGYTF. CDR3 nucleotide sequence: TGCGCCAGCAGCCCGGGACAGGGTGTGGGCTATGGCTACACCTTC.

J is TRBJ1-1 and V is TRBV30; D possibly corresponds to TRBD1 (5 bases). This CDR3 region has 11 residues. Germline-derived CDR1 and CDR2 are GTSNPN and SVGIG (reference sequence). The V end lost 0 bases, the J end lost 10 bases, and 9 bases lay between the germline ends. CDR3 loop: CAWSVGGSAFF. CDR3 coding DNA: TGTGCCTGGAGTGTGGGGGGATCAGCTTTCTTT.

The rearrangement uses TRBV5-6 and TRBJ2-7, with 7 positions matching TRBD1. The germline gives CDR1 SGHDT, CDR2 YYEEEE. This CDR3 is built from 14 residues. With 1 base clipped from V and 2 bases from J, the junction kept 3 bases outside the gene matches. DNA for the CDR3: TGTGCCAGCAGCTTGTTCGACAGGGCCTACGAGCAGTACTTC. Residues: CASSLFDRAYEQYF.

The CDR3 is CASSLGGLDYGYTF. The CDR3 region has the DNA TGTGCCAGCAGCTTAGGAGGGCTAGACTATGGCTACACCTTC. V and J are TRBV11-2 and TRBJ1-2; D is undetermined. CDR1 is SGHAT and CDR2 is FQNNGV in the germline V gene. CDR3 size: 14 residues. Trimming took 1 base from V and 3 from J, leaving 9 bases between them.

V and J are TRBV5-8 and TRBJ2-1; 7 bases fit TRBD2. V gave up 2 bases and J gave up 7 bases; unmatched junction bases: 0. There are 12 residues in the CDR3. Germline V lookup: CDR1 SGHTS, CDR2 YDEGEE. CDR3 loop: CASSFGRNEQFF. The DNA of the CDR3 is TGTGCCAGCAGCTTCGGGAGGAATGAGCAGTTCTTC.

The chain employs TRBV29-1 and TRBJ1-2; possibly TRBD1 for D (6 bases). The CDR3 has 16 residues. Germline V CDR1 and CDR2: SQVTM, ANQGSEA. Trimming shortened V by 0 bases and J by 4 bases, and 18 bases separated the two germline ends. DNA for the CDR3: TGCAGCGTTGAAGACCTTACAGGGTTTCGAACCTATGGCTACACCTTC. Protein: CSVEDLTGFRTYGYTF.

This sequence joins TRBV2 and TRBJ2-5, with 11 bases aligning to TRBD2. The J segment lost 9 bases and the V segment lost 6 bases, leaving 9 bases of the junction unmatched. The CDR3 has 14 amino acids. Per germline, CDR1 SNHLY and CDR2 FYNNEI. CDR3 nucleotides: TGTGCCAGCAGACACCCACTAGCGGGGGAGGCCCAGTACTTC. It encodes CASRHPLAGEAQYF.

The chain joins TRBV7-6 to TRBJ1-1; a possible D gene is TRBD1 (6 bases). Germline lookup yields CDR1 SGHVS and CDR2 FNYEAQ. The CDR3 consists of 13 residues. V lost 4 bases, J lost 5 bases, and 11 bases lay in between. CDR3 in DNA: TGTGCCAGCAGCTCCCAGGGGCGGACTGAAGCTTTCTTT. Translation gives CASSSQGRTEAFF.